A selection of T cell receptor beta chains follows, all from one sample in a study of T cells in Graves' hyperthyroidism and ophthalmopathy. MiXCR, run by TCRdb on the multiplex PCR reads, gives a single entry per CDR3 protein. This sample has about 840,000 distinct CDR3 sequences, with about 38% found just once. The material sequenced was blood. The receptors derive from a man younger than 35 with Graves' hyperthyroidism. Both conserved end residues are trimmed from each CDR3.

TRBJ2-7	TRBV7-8	ASSVAGANEQY
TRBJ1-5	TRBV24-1	ASSPIWADYSNQPQH
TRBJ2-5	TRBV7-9	ASRLDRDFQETQY
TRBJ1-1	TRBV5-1	ASSYWGNSADLNTEAF
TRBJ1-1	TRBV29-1	SVDNLWENTEAF
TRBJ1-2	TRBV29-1	SVAAVTSYEQYGYT
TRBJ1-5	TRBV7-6	ASGLRQGNH
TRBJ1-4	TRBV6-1	ASRKTGRGEKLF
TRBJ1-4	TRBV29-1	SVMGLAGLNEKLF
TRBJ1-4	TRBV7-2	ASSGSGVNEKLF
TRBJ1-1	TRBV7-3	ASSPRDSYTEAF
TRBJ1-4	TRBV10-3	ASSYRRPTNEKLF
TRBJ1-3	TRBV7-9	ASSSRAADTIY
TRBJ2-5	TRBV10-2	ASSDPGTWGGQETQY
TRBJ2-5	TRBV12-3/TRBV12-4	ASSNPRETQY
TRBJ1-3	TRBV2	ASRGDRGNTIY
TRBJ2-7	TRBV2	AGGAVSYKQY
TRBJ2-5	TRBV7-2	ASRSGGAEETQY
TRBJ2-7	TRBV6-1	ASGRDRGQGFYYEQY
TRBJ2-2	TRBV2	ASTHELAGNTGELF
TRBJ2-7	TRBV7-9	ASGSRQGWDEQY
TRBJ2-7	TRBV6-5	ASSSRGAGSYEQY